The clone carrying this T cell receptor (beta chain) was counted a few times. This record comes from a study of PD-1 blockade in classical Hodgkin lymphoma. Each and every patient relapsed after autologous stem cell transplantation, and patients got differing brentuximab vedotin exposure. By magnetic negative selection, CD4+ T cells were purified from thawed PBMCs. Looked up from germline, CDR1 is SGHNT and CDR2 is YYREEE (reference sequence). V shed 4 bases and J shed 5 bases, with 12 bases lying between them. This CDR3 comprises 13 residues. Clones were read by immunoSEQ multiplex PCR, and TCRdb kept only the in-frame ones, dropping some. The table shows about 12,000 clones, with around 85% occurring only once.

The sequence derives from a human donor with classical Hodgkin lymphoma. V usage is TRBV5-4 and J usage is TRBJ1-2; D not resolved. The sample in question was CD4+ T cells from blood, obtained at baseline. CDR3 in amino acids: CASSQSVKYGYTF. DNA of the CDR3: TGTGCCAGCAGCCAGTCTGTCAAGTATGGCTACACCTTC.